This TCR beta chain was retrieved from a study of T cell repertoires and HLA-DP antigens. Study details: Alloreactive CD4+ T cells targeted HLA-DP on transduced HeLa. Sorted CD137+CD4+ samples averaged roughly 200 ng DNA; pre-culture CD4+ samples, 900 to 1,500 ng.

To note about this clone: The antigen is not known.

Profiled with immunoSEQ multiplex PCR; TCRdb holds only in-frame clones, not every one. The sample lists approximately 100,000 clones; roughly 86% were seen once. V lost 1 base, J lost 4 bases, and 3 bases stayed unmatched. In germline, CDR1 is LNHDA, CDR2 SQIVND (reference sequence). The CDR3 loop spans 16 amino acids. Findings of the study overall: Total CD4+ responders were stimulated by HeLa antigen-presenting cells. Naive and memory CD4+ repertoires were not analysed separately.

This clonotype was obtained from a man aged 45-60 years in good health and CMV-seronegative. Sequences were obtained from CD4+ T cells from PBMCs. The V and J genes are TRBV19 and TRBJ2-5, with 13 bases identical to TRBD2. The CDR3 loop reads CASSIGGLAGRETQYF. CDR3 nucleotide sequence: TGTGCCAGTAGTATAGGGGGACTAGCGGGACGAGAGACCCAGTACTTC.